Reported below is one T cell receptor (beta chain). This CDR3 comprises 17 residues. J lost 2 bases, V lost 2 bases, and 9 bases had no gene match. The germline gives CDR1 MNHEY, CDR2 SVGEGT. The sample originates from a study of control samples from healthy donors and cancer patients. Clones were sequenced by immunoSEQ multiplex PCR, and TCRdb holds only the in-frame ones, with some missing. The sample holds approximately 190,000 clones. This TCR was sampled from a woman in her 30s in good health. Sequenced material: blood. The chain is built from TRBV6-2 or TRBV6-3 and TRBJ1-2; 9 bases map to TRBD1. Here the CDR3 reads CASSYGWGQGRNYGYTF. The CDR3 DNA is TGTGCCAGCAGTTACGGATGGGGACAGGGAAGGAACTATGGCTACACCTTC.